Presented here are 13 T cell receptor beta chains from one specimen sequenced in a study of beta chain features in type 1 diabetes. Isolated RNA was reverse transcribed in full, so expressed TCRB transcripts were sequenced. Here immunoSEQ multiplex PCR was the method, and the copy in TCRdb shows in-frame clones only, minus some. The table lists approximately 150,000 clones, 10% of them singletons. The specimen sequenced was naive CD4+ T cells from blood. These receptors originate from a young man in good health.

The genes are TRBV9 and TRBJ2-3; TRBD2 might be the D (5 bases). CDR3 size: 14 residues. CDR1 and CDR2 from the germline V gene are SGDLS and YYNGEE. Trimming took 1 base from V and 4 from J, leaving 10 bases between them. The CDR3 DNA sequence: TGTGCCAGCAGCGTAACGACTACCTCAGATACGCAGTATTTT. Encoded protein: CASSVTTTSDTQYF.

This clone was counted only a few times. At one end the junction does not follow the germline gene, possibly because of a read error. The chain uses TRBV6-5 and TRBJ2-4; the match to TRBD2 covers 10 bases. Germline lookup yields CDR1 MNHEY and CDR2 SVGAGI. The CDR3 is 15 residues long. CDR3 in amino acids: CASSARAGGLGHSDF. CDR3 bases: TGTGCCAGCAGCGCACGAGCGGGGGGGCTAGGCCACTCTGACTTC.

The rearrangement joins TRBV7-2 to TRBJ2-2, with 10 bases that match TRBD2. There are 16 residues in the CDR3. V was pared by 1 base and J by 8 bases, with 7 bases of the junction left unmatched. Looked up from germline, CDR1 is SGHTA and CDR2 is FQGNSA. The CDR3 region is CASSLGSLAGEGELFF. CDR3 nucleotide sequence: TGTGCCAGCAGCTTAGGCTCCCTAGCGGGGGAGGGGGAGCTGTTTTTT.

This clone appeared a few times. The rearrangement joins TRBV13 to TRBJ2-1, with a weak D call TRBD1 (5 bases). CDR3 length equals 15 residues. The germline gives CDR1 PRHDT, CDR2 FYEKMQ (reference sequence). Trimming took 0 bases from V and 10 from J, leaving 16 bases between them. CDR3 sequence: CASSLGGVRVREQFF. The CDR3 nucleotides are TGTGCCAGCAGCTTAGGAGGGGTACGGGTGAGGGAGCAGTTCTTC.

The chain links TRBV6-1 to TRBJ2-7; 7 bases agree with TRBD1. The CDR3 covers 14 residues. The junction had 7 bases not matched to a gene; V was cut back by 6 bases and J by 2 bases. The germline V gene encodes CDR1 MNHNS and CDR2 SASEGT. CDR3 protein: CASSRDSKTYEQYF. In DNA, the CDR3 is TGTGCCAGCAGCCGGGACAGTAAGACCTACGAGCAGTACTTC.

The chain links TRBV30 to TRBJ2-3, with 7 bases that match TRBD2. In germline, CDR1 is GTSNPN, CDR2 SVGIG (reference sequence). The ends lost 3 bases at V and 2 bases at J; junction bases unmatched: 5. The CDR3 has 14 residues. The chain's CDR3 is CAWRLAGSTDTQYF. CDR3 sequence (DNA): TGTGCCTGGAGATTAGCGGGTTCCACAGATACGCAGTATTTT.

This clone has just a few counts. The chain recombines TRBV10-3 with TRBJ1-5, with TRBD1 matching over 9 bases. Losses at the gene ends were 5 bases for V and 6 bases for J; bases not matched to a gene: 5. The V gene's germline CDR1 is ENHRY and CDR2 SYGVKD. The CDR3 runs to 14 residues. For the CDR3, the DNA is TGTGCCATCAGTCCGGGACAGGGTGGTCAGCCCCAGCATTTT. It specifies CAISPGQGGQPQHF.

This clone turned up a few times. The chain is built from TRBV28 and TRBJ2-1; maybe TRBD1 (8 bases). Germline values: CDR1 MDHEN, CDR2 SYDVKM. The CDR3 spans 15 residues. V was shortened by 4 bases and J by 2 bases, with 12 bases between the two germline ends. In DNA form, the CDR3 reads TGTGCCAGCAGTTACAGGGGGAGGGCCTACAATGAGCAGTTCTTC. Encoded protein: CASSYRGRAYNEQFF.

The chain recombines TRBV18 with TRBJ2-7; 7 positions agree with TRBD1. The CDR3 totals 14 residues. J gave up 2 bases and V 5 bases, and 6 bases lay outside the gene matches. Germline V gene sequence: CDR1 KGHSH, CDR2 LQKENI. The chain's CDR3 is CASSAGQVTYEQYF. The DNA for the CDR3 is TGTGCCAGCTCAGCCGGACAGGTAACCTACGAGCAGTACTTC.

This clone has more than one count but fewer than ten. V is TRBV19 and J is TRBJ2-5; TRBD2 might be the D (8 bases). Looked up from germline, CDR1 is LNHDA and CDR2 is SQIVND (reference sequence). The V end was cut by 3 bases, the J end by 5 bases, with 16 bases between. This CDR3 has 15 amino acids. The CDR3 nucleotides read TGTGCCAGTAGTATCGGAGGGGGCGGGAGGGAGACCCAGTACTTC. It translates to CASSIGGGGRETQYF.

This clone appeared many times. V gene TRBV7-2 combines with J gene TRBJ2-3; 7 positions match TRBD2. The J segment lost 7 bases and the V segment lost 2 bases, leaving 9 bases of the junction unmatched. This CDR3 has 15 residues. The germline V gene encodes CDR1 SGHTA and CDR2 FQGNSA. In DNA form, the CDR3 reads TGTGCCAGCAGCTTACTGGGCGGGGGTCCAAATACGCAGTATTTT. This sequence encodes CASSLLGGGPNTQYF.

The CDR3 is CASSPWAGGQYEQYF. As DNA, the CDR3 is TGTGCCAGCAGCCCCTGGGCAGGGGGCCAATACGAGCAGTACTTC. The chain uses TRBV5-4 and TRBJ2-7; 8 positions match TRBD1. CDR1 is SGHNT and CDR2 is YYREEE in the germline V gene (reference sequence). V lost 4 bases and J lost 4; bases outside the gene matches: 10. CDR3 length: 15 residues. Drawing the rest from reference TRBV5-4 and TRBJ2-7, the complete variable domain is ETGVTQSPTHLIKTRGQQVTLRCSSQSGHNTVSWYQQALGQGPQFIFQYYREEENGRGNFPPRFSGLQFPNYSSELNVNALELDDSALYLCASSPWAGGQYEQYFGPGTRLTVT.

In this sample, this clone turned up a few times. This sequence joins TRBV2 and TRBJ1-5; 7 positions match TRBD1. Germline assignment: CDR1 SNHLY and CDR2 FYNNEI. Germline trimming cut 4 bases from V and 2 bases from J; bases unmatched to any gene: 2. This CDR3 spans 14 amino acids. The CDR3 bases are TGTGCCAGCAGTGCAGGGACAGGCAATCAGCCCCAGCATTTT. It encodes CASSAGTGNQPQHF. Combining the CDR3 with reference TRBV2 and TRBJ1-5 gives the whole variable domain EPEVTQTPSHQVTQMGQEVILRCVPISNHLYFYWYRQILGQKVEFLVSFYNNEISEKSEIFDDQFSVERPDGSNFTLKIRSTKLEDSAMYFCASSAGTGNQPQHFGDGTRLSIL.